The present TCR beta chain was sequenced within a study of blood T cell repertoires in COVID-19. Two negative PCRs, clearance, or symptom resolution characterized the recovered Cohort 3 donors. The CDR3 totals 13 residues. Per germline, CDR1 MNHNS and CDR2 SASEGT. The trim removed 0 bases at V and 8 bases at J, leaving 3 bases unmatched. The method was immunoSEQ multiplex PCR; TCRdb's version includes in-frame clones alone and lacks a portion of them. Among nearly 200,000 clones, 70% to 90% were seen once, and the ten largest hold around 8.4%. The receptor was derived from a woman aged 18-29 years who had recovered from COVID-19. The sequenced sample was PBMCs or T cells enriched from blood (not recorded which). The chain is built from TRBV6-1 and TRBJ1-1; the match to TRBD1 covers 7 bases. The CDR3 protein is CASSEATGPEAFF. DNA of the CDR3: TGTGCCAGCAGTGAAGCGACAGGGCCCGAAGCTTTCTTT.